The rows below give T cell receptor beta chains drawn from one sample of a study of molecular identifiers for immune sequencing clone quantification. MiXCR was run by TCRdb on the PCR reads, yielding one entry per CDR3 protein. The data contain 460,000 or so distinct CDR3 sequences, 25% of them singletons. The sample was naive CD8+ T cells from blood, with Jurkat cell RNA spiked in. The receptors here all came from a human donor in good health. Some libraries in this study had Jurkat cell RNA spiked in. Both conserved end residues are part of each CDR3. A D gene is named only where the DNA matches it firmly. A row's size may be missing; if present it is once, few, many or a size class.

>TRBJ1-1|TRBV7-9|-|few
TGTGCCAGCAGCCCCCGTTCGGCAGGGGTGAACACTGAAGCTTTCTTT
CASSPRSAGVNTEAFF
>TRBJ2-2|TRBV14|-|few
TGTGCCAGCAGCCAATATACAGGAGCGAACACCGGGGAGCTGTTTTTT
CASSQYTGANTGELFF
>TRBJ2-7|TRBV27|-|many
TGTGCCAGCAGTCACAACGGCCTGGAGCAGTACTTC
CASSHNGLEQYF
>TRBJ2-5|TRBV19|-|-
TGTGCCAGTAGTATTTGGGGTAGTCCAGAAGAGACCCAGTACTTC
CASSIWGSPEETQYF
>TRBJ2-1|TRBV7-9|TRBD2|few
TGTGCCAGCAGCTTAGTTCAAGCGGGAGGGTTAAATGAGCAGTTCTTC
CASSLVQAGGLNEQFF
>TRBJ1-4|TRBV20-1|TRBD1|few
TGCAGTGCGAACGACAGGGGGGGGAATGAAAAACTGTTTTTT
CSANDRGGNEKLFF
>TRBJ2-7|TRBV7-9|TRBD1|few
TGTGCCAGCAGTTCTACCGACAGGGCATTTGGCGAGCAGTACTTC
CASSSTDRAFGEQYF
>TRBJ2-4|TRBV6-6|TRBD2|-
TGTGCCAGCAGGCACGGGACTAGCGGGCCTCAGTACTTC
CASRHGTSGPQYF
>TRBJ2-5|TRBV18|TRBD1|many
TGTGCCAGCAGTTCGGGACAGCTCCAAGAGACCCAGTACTTC
CASSSGQLQETQYF
>TRBJ2-3|TRBV4-1|TRBD1|many
TGCGCCAGCAGCCAAGAAGGGACAGGGGTTACAGATACGCAGTATTTT
CASSQEGTGVTDTQYF
>TRBJ2-7|TRBV5-6|-|-
TGTGCCAGCAGCTTTGGCGGATCGGGGTACGAGCAGTACTTC
CASSFGGSGYEQYF
>TRBJ1-1|TRBV27|TRBD1|-
TGTGCCAGCAGTTTATCGCCTCCATTGGGACAGGGTGGCACTGAAGCTTTCTTT
CASSLSPPLGQGGTEAFF
>TRBJ1-6|TRBV6-1|-|many
TGTGCCAGCAGTGAAGAAGGGTACAATTCACCCCTCCACTTT
CASSEEGYNSPLHF
>TRBJ2-3|TRBV28|-|many
TGTGCCAGCTCCTTTCGGCTTGAACCGGATACGCAGTATTTT
CASSFRLEPDTQYF
>TRBJ1-5|TRBV6-2/TRBV6-3|TRBD1|-
TGTGCCAGCAGTAAAGGGACAGGATATAGCAATCAGCCCCAGCATTTT
CASSKGTGYSNQPQHF
>TRBJ2-5|TRBV18|-|-
TGTGCCAGCTCACCACCTCAGCTACAAGAGACCCAGTACTTC
CASSPPQLQETQYF
>TRBJ2-3|TRBV12-3/TRBV12-4|-|-
TGTGCCAGCAGTTTAGTATTACATAACGCGCAGTATTTT
CASSLVLHNAQYF
>TRBJ2-3|TRBV7-9|-|-
TGTGCCAGCAGCTTACCCAAGCAGAGTATGGCTAGTTACACAGATACGCAGTATTTT
CASSLPKQSMASYTDTQYF
>TRBJ2-3|TRBV6-5|TRBD2|-
TGTGCCAGCAGTTACGCCAGCGGGGGGCCAGATACGCAGTATTTT
CASSYASGGPDTQYF
>TRBJ2-7|TRBV5-5|-|many
TGTGCCAGCAGCTTGGCCGCAGAAACCTACGAGCAGTACTTC
CASSLAAETYEQYF
>TRBJ1-2|TRBV7-9|-|-
TGTGCCAGCAGCTCACAGGTTCTGAACTATGGCTACACCTTC
CASSSQVLNYGYTF
>TRBJ2-3|TRBV9|-|-
TGTGCCAGCAGCGTAGGGGCTACGGGGGTGTCAGATACGCAGTATTTT
CASSVGATGVSDTQYF
>TRBJ2-2|TRBV6-6|TRBD2|many
TGTGCCAGCAGTTACACCCTAGCGGGACCCGGGGAGCTGTTTTTT
CASSYTLAGPGELFF
>TRBJ2-6|TRBV7-9|-|many
TGTGCCAGCAGCTTTCCGGGATCTGAGAGCTCTGGGGCCAACGTCCTGACTTTC
CASSFPGSESSGANVLTF
>TRBJ2-3|TRBV7-6|-|many
TGTGCCAGCAGCTTTGGGGCCAGGGAGGGCACAGATACGCAGTATTTT
CASSFGAREGTDTQYF
>TRBJ2-7|TRBV7-2|TRBD2|few
TGTGCCAGCAGCTTAGGGGGACTAGCGGATCGTTGGGAGCAGTACTTC
CASSLGGLADRWEQYF
>TRBJ2-6|TRBV7-6|-|many
TGTGCCAGCAGACCTAGCTCTGGGGCCAACGTCCTGACTTTC
CASRPSSGANVLTF
>TRBJ2-2|TRBV24-1|-|-
TGTGCCACCATAGCGAACACCTGGGAGCTGTTTTTT
CATIANTWELFF
>TRBJ1-1|TRBV7-9|TRBD1|many
TGTGCCAGCAGACGGACAGGGAATATTGAAGCTTTCTTT
CASRRTGNIEAFF